These 18 T cell receptor beta chains originate from one sample sequenced in a study of T cells in Graves' hyperthyroidism and ophthalmopathy. There were TCR beta CDR3 regions amplified from RNA transcripts. A set of HTBI primers served as the primers for a first-round RT-PCR of the TCR CDR3. TCRdb re-called the multiplex PCR reads through MiXCR, storing one row per CDR3 protein. The table includes 500,000 to 800,000 distinct CDR3 sequences, about 45% detected once. The specimen sequenced was peripheral blood or thyroid tissue (not recorded which). The receptors stem from an adult man with Graves' disease, either hyperthyroidism or ophthalmopathy (not recorded which).

Remarks on this clonotype: A read error may produce the germline difference seen at one junction end. The V call is TRBV10-3, the J call TRBJ1-2, with no clear D. The CDR3 contains 14 residues. CDR1 and CDR2 (germline): ENHRY, SYGVKD. As DNA, the CDR3 is TGTGCCAGCAGTGAGGACGGATTTTCTATTGGCATCACCTTC. Its protein product is CASSEDGFSIGITF.

The CDR3 sequence: CASSYGPQGSYEQYF. As DNA, the CDR3 is TGTGCCAGCAGTTACGGTCCCCAGGGGTCCTACGAGCAGTACTTC. V and J are TRBV7-8 and TRBJ2-7; perhaps TRBD1 as D (6 bases). This CDR3 spans 15 amino acids. CDR1 is SGHVS and CDR2 is FQNEAQ in the germline V gene. Trimming took off 6 bases at V and 1 base at J, with 16 bases between the two ends.

The chain combines TRBV2 with TRBJ1-6; 8 bases map to TRBD1. The CDR3 loop spans 14 amino acids. Per the germline V gene, CDR1 is SNHLY and CDR2 is FYNNEI. V gave up 6 bases and J gave up 7 bases; unmatched junction bases: 5. CDR3 sequence reads: CASSQRQGNSPLHF. The CDR3 bases are TGTGCCAGCAGCCAACGACAGGGGAATTCACCCCTCCACTTT. The whole variable domain, filled in from reference TRBV2 and TRBJ1-6, reads EPEVTQTPSHQVTQMGQEVILRCVPISNHLYFYWYRQILGQKVEFLVSFYNNEISEKSEIFDDQFSVERPDGSNFTLKIRSTKLEDSAMYFCASSQRQGNSPLHFGNGTRLTVT.

This clonotype was counted between two and nine times. The genes are TRBV25-1 and TRBJ1-2; a weak D match, TRBD1 (5 bases). CDR1 and CDR2 (germline): MGHDK, SYGVNS. The CDR3 contains 14 residues. V shed 11 bases and J shed 3 bases, with 19 bases lying between them. The CDR3 sequence is CAWNVAGMDYGYTF. The CDR3 nucleotides are TGTGCCTGGAATGTGGCAGGGATGGACTATGGCTACACCTTC.

This clonotype was seen more than once but under ten times. This sequence joins TRBV10-2 and TRBJ1-6; D gene ambiguous. The ends were cut back, 6 bases at V and 0 bases at J, with 21 bases in the middle. This CDR3 has 19 residues. CDR1 is WSHSY, CDR2 SAAADI, per germline. DNA of the CDR3: TGCGCCAGCAGCGCACCTTATCATCCCACGGACTCCTATAATTCACCCCTCCACTTT. Protein: CASSAPYHPTDSYNSPLHF.

This clonotype has ten or more counts. This sequence joins TRBV2 and TRBJ2-2, with unresolved D. The CDR3 loop spans 14 amino acids. Germline CDR1 is SNHLY and CDR2 is FYNNEI. V gave up 8 bases and J gave up 4 bases, with 14 bases separating them. The CDR3 loop reads CASGATASTGELFF. The CDR3 bases are TGTGCCAGCGGCGCTACCGCGAGCACCGGGGAGCTGTTTTTT.

This chain links TRBV7-9 with TRBJ1-1; D not certain. Germline CDR1 reads SEHNR; CDR2 reads FQNEAQ (reference sequence). The germline V and J ends were trimmed by 5 bases and 6 bases, with 13 bases remaining between them. This CDR3 is built from 13 residues. Here the CDR3 reads CASSLIAGAEAFF. The CDR3 DNA reads TGTGCCAGCAGCCTCATAGCGGGTGCTGAAGCTTTCTTT.

In regard to this clonotype: Since a much larger clone is just one base distant, this may be a read error. The chain joins TRBV2 to TRBJ2-7, with a weak D call TRBD1 (7 bases). The CDR3 is 15 residues long. The germline CDR1 and CDR2 sequences are SNHLY and FYNNEI. V was trimmed by 6 bases and J by 9 bases, leaving 24 bases between them. This CDR3 is CASSATAGGLDGQYF. The CDR3, as DNA: TGTGCCAGCAGCGCTACGGCAGGGGGGCTTGACGGGCAGTACTTC.

The CDR3 sequence is CASSGRDRGREKLFF. CDR3 nucleotides: TGTGCCAGCAGTGGCCGGGACAGGGGGCGGGAAAAACTGTTTTTT. The chain has TRBV6-1 and TRBJ1-4; the match to TRBD1 covers 12 bases. Germline V gives CDR1 MNHNS, CDR2 SASEGT. The trim removed 4 bases at V and 8 bases at J, leaving 5 bases unmatched. The CDR3 totals 15 residues.

V and J are TRBV24-1 and TRBJ1-1; maybe TRBD1 (6 bases). V was cut by 7 bases and J by 8 bases, with 19 bases left in between. The CDR3 has 14 amino acids. Looked up from germline, CDR1 is KGHDR and CDR2 is SFDVKD. Written as DNA, the CDR3 is TGTGCCACCAGCACCAACCAGGGGATTACCGAAGCTTTCTTT. Residues: CATSTNQGITEAFF.

The rearrangement joins TRBV10-3 to TRBJ1-6, with no clear D. Germline V gene data show CDR1 as ENHRY and CDR2 as SYGVKD. The CDR3 loop spans 16 amino acids. V was shortened by 6 bases and J by 7 bases, with 19 bases between the two germline ends. The DNA of the CDR3 is TGTGCCATCAGCCGAGTTGACTCGGTGGGGAATTCACCCCTCCACTTT. Its translation is CAISRVDSVGNSPLHF.

The rearrangement links TRBV29-1 to TRBJ1-2, with TRBD1 matching 12 bases. The V gene's germline CDR1 is SQVTM and CDR2 ANQGSEA. J was trimmed by 6 bases and V by 6 bases; bases with no gene match: 5. The CDR3 has 13 residues. The CDR3 DNA sequence: TGCAGCGTCACGGGACAGGGGGCCGATGGCTACACCTTC. Residues: CSVTGQGADGYTF.

This chain's CDR3 is CSASGYGGEINSPLHF. The CDR3, as DNA: TGCAGTGCTAGTGGATATGGGGGGGAAATTAATTCACCCCTCCACTTT. The chain is built from TRBV20-1 and TRBJ1-6, with TRBD1 as a possible D gene (5 bases). The CDR3 has 16 amino acids. Trimming took 3 bases from V and 6 from J, leaving 18 bases between them. Germline loops: CDR1 DFQATT, CDR2 SNEGSKA (reference sequence).

In this sample, this clonotype turned up many times. This CDR3 reads CASSIGSGSYEQYF. CDR3 sequence (DNA): TGTGCCAGTAGTATCGGTAGCGGGTCCTACGAGCAGTACTTC. This rearrangement joins TRBV19 to TRBJ2-7; 7 nucleotides align to TRBD2. J was trimmed by 1 base and V by 3 bases; bases with no gene match: 3. CDR1 is LNHDA, CDR2 SQIVND, per germline (reference sequence). The CDR3 is 14 amino acids.

This clonotype was detected many times. V and J are TRBV20-1 and TRBJ2-5; TRBD2 agrees at 8 bases. Germline V gene lookup returns CDR1 DFQATT and CDR2 SNEGSKA (reference sequence). This CDR3 is 16 amino acids long. With V trimmed by 6 bases and J by 5 bases, 17 bases remained unmatched. This chain's CDR3 is CSAHLDMRGAQETQYF. The CDR3 DNA sequence: TGCAGTGCCCACCTTGATATGCGGGGGGCTCAGGAGACCCAGTACTTC.

The CDR3 reads CASSFIGTGVGSPLHF. For the CDR3, the DNA is TGTGCCAGCAGTTTTATCGGGACAGGGGTCGGTTCACCCCTCCACTTT. This rearrangement joins TRBV9 to TRBJ1-6; 10 bases fit TRBD1. The CDR3 spans 16 residues. Losses at the gene ends were 5 bases for V and 9 bases for J; bases not matched to a gene: 11. CDR1 SGDLS and CDR2 YYNGEE come from the germline V gene. Full variable domain (rest looked up from reference TRBV9 and TRBJ1-6): DSGVTQTPKHLITATGQRVTLRCSPRSGDLSVYWYQQSLDQGLQFLIQYYNGEERAKGNILERFSAQQFPDLHSELNLSSLELGDSALYFCASSFIGTGVGSPLHFGNGTRLTVT.

Of note for this clonotype: Being one base from a much bigger clone, this may be a read error. The chain combines TRBV7-2 with TRBJ2-7; possibly TRBD1 or TRBD2 for D (5 bases each). The CDR3 has 15 residues. V shed 1 base and J shed 2 bases, with 12 bases lying between them. CDR1 and CDR2 from the germline V gene are SGHTA and FQGNSA. CDR3 sequence: CASSLGRDGTYEQYF. CDR3 in DNA: TGTGCCAGCAGCTTAGGTAGGGACGGCACCTACGAGCAGTACTTC. Filled out from reference TRBV7-2 and TRBJ2-7, the complete variable domain reads GAGVSQSPSNKVTEKGKDVELRCDPISGHTALYWYRQSLGQGLEFLIYFQGNSAPDKSGLPSDRFSAERTGGSVSTLTIQRTQQEDSAVYLCASSLGRDGTYEQYFGPGTRLTVT.

Many counts were recorded for this clonotype. The CDR3 DNA is TGTGCCAGCAGTCCCATATGGCGAGGGGTAGCTTTCTTT. Its translation is CASSPIWRGVAFF. The V gene is TRBV2, the J gene TRBJ1-1; possibly TRBD1 for D (5 bases). The CDR3 contains 13 residues. Germline V CDR1 and CDR2: SNHLY, FYNNEI. Trimming cost V 5 bases and J 10 bases, with 17 bases left between them.